This TCR beta chain was identified during a study of cytomegalovirus exposure and HLA in healthy donors. Study conclusions and caveats: Reports credit the classifier with highly specific, highly sensitive diagnosis of cytomegalovirus status.

The CDR3 covers 14 residues. Germline V CDR1 and CDR2: SGHVS, FNYEAQ. The junction had 6 bases not matched to a gene; V was cut back by 3 bases and J by 7 bases. As regards this clone: What it recognizes is unknown.

This PCR relied on a set of 60 Vbeta primers and 13 Jbeta primers. The protocol was immunoSEQ multiplex PCR, while the TCRdb copy is restricted to in-frame clones and leaves out a portion. The sample gives approximately 100,000 clones, 70% to 80% of which show up once; more than 10% is in the top ten. The sequencing sample was made of PBMCs. This receptor was obtained from a woman aged 40 to 49 in good health and CMV-seropositive. The chain employs TRBV7-6 and TRBJ2-3; 8 nucleotides agree with TRBD2. The CDR3 is CASSLSSGGNTQYF. The CDR3 DNA is TGTGCCAGCAGCTTGTCAAGCGGGGGTAATACGCAGTATTTT.